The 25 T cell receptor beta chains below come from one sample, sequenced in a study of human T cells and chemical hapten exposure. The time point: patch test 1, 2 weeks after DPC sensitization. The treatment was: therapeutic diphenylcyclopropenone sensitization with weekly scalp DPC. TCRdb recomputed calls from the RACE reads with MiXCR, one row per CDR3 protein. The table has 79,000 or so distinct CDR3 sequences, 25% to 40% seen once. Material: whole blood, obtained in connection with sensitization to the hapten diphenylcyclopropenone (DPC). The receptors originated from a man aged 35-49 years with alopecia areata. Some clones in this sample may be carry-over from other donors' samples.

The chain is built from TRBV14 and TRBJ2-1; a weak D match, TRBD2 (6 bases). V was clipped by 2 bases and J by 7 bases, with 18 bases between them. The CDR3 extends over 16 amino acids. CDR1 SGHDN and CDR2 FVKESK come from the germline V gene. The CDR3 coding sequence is TGTGCCAGCAGCCAAAGATCAGCAGGAGGGAGGAATGAGCAGTTCTTC. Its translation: CASSQRSAGGRNEQFF.

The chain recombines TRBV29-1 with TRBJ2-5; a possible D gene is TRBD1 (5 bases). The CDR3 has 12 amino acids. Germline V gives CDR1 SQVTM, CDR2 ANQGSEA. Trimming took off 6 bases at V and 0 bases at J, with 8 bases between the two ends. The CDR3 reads CSVTEYQETQYF. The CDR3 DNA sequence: TGCAGCGTGACAGAGTACCAAGAGACCCAGTACTTC.

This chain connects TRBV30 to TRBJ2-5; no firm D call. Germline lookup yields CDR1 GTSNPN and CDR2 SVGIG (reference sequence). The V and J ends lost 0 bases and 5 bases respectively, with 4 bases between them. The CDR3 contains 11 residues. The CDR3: CAWSVGETQYF. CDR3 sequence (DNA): TGTGCCTGGAGTGTAGGCGAGACCCAGTACTTC. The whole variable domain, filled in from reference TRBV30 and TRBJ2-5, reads SQTIHQWPATLVQPVGSPLSLECTVEGTSNPNLYWYRQAAGRGLQLLFYSVGIGQISSEVPQNLSASRPQDRQFILSSKKLLLSDSGFYLCAWSVGETQYFGPGTRLLVL.

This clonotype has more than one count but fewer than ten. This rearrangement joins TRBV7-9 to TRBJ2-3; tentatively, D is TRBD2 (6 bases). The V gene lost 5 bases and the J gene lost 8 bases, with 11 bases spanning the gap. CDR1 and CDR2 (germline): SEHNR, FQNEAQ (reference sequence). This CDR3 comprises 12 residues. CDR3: CASSPLEGTQYF. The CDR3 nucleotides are TGTGCCAGCAGCCCCTTGGAGGGTACGCAGTATTTT.

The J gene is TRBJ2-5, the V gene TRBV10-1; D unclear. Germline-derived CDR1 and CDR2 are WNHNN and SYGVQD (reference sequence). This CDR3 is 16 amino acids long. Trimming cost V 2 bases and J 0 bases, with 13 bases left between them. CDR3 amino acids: CASSETSGVDQETQYF. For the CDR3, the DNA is TGCGCCAGCAGTGAGACTTCCGGCGTGGACCAAGAGACCCAGTACTTC.

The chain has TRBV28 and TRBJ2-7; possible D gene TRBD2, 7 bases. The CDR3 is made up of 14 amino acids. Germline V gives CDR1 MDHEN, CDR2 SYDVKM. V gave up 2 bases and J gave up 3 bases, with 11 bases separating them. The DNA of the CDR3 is TGTGCCAGCAGTTTAGGGGGGGGACACTACGAGCAGTACTTC. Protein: CASSLGGGHYEQYF.

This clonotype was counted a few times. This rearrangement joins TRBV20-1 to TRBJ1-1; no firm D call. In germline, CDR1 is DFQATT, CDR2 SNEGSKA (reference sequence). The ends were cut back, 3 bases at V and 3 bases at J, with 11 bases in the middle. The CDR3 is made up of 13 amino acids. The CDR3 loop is CSASLPGDTEAFF. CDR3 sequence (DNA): TGCAGTGCTAGTTTGCCCGGGGACACTGAAGCTTTCTTT.

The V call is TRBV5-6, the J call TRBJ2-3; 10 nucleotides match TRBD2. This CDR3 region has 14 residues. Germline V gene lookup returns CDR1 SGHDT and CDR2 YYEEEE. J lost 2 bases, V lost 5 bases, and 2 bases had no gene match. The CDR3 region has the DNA TGTGCCAGCAGTGGACTAGCGGCCACAGATACGCAGTATTTT. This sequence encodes CASSGLAATDTQYF.

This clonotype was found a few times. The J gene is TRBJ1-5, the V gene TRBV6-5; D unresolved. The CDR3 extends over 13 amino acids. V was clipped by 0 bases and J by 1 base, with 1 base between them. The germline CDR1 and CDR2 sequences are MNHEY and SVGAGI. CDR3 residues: CASSYSSNQPQHF. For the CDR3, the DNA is TGTGCCAGCAGTTACTCGAGCAATCAGCCCCAGCATTTT.

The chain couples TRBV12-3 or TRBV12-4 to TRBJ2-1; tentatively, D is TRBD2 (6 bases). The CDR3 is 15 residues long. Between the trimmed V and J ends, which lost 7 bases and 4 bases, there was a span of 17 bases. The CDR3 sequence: CASTQAGIKYNEQFF. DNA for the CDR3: TGTGCCAGCACTCAGGCGGGAATAAAGTACAATGAGCAGTTCTTC.

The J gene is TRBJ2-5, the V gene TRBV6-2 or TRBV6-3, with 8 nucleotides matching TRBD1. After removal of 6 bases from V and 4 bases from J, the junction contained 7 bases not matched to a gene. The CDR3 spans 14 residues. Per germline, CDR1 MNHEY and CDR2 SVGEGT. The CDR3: CASRPQGAGETQYF. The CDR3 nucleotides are TGTGCCAGCAGACCCCAGGGGGCAGGAGAGACCCAGTACTTC.

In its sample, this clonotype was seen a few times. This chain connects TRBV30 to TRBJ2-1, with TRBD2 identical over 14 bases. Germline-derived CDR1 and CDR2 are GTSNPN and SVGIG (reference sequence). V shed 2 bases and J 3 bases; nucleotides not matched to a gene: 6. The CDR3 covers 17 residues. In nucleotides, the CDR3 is TGTGCCTGGAGTCCCATAGGGACTAGCGGGAGCTACAATGAGCAGTTCTTC. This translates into CAWSPIGTSGSYNEQFF.

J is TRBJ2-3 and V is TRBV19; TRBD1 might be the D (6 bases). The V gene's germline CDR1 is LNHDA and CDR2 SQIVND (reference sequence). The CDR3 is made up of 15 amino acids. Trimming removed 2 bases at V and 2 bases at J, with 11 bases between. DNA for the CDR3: TGTGCCAGTAGTATACAGGGGTGGTCCACAGATACGCAGTATTTT. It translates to CASSIQGWSTDTQYF.

The CDR3 bases are TGTGCCAGCAGCCCTCTCCCGAATTGGCGGGAGATCTACGAGCAGTACTTC. Its protein is CASSPLPNWREIYEQYF. The chain employs TRBV7-9 and TRBJ2-7, with TRBD2 matching over 7 bases. CDR3 length equals 17 residues. V lost 5 bases, J lost 3 bases, and 16 bases stayed unmatched. CDR1 SEHNR and CDR2 FQNEAQ come from the germline V gene (reference sequence). Supplemented by reference TRBV7-9 and TRBJ2-7, the full variable domain reads DTGVSQNPRHKITKRGQNVTFRCDPISEHNRLYWYRQTLGQGPEFLTYFQNEAQLEKSRLLSDRFSAERPKGSFSTLEIQRTEQGDSAMYLCASSPLPNWREIYEQYFGPGTRLTVT.

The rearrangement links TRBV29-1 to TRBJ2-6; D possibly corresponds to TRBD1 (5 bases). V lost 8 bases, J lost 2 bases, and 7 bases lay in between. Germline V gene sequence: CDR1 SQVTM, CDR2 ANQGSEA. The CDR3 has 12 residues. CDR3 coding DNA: TGCAGCATCAGGGCTGGGGCCAACGTCCTGACTTTC. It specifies CSIRAGANVLTF.

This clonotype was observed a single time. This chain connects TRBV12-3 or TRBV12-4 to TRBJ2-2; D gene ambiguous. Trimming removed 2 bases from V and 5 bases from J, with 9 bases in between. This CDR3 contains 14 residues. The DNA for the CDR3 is TGTGCCAGCAGTTTAAAAGGGATAACCGGGGAGCTGTTTTTT. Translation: CASSLKGITGELFF.

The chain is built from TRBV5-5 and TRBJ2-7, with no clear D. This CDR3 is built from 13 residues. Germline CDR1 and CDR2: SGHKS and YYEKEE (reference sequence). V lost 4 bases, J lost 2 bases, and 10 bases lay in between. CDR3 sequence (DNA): TGTGCCAGCAGCGTAACTGGAGCCTACGAGCAGTACTTC. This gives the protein CASSVTGAYEQYF. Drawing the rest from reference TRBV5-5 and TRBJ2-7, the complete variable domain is DAGVTQSPTHLIKTRGQQVTLRCSPISGHKSVSWYQQVLGQGPQFIFQYYEKEERGRGNFPDRFSARQFPNYSSELNVNALLLGDSALYLCASSVTGAYEQYFGPGTRLTVT.

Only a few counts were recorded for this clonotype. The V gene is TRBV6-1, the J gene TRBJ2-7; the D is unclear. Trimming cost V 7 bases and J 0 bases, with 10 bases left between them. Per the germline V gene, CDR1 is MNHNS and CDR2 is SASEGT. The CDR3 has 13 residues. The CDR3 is CASKDRYSYEQYF. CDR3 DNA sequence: TGTGCCAGCAAGGACCGATACTCCTACGAGCAGTACTTC.

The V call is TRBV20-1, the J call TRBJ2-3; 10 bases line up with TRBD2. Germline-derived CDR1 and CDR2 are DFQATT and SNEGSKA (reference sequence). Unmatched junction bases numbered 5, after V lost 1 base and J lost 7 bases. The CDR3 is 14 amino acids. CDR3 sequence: CSARGASGSYTQYF. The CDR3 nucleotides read TGCAGTGCTAGAGGGGCTAGCGGGAGTTATACGCAGTATTTT.

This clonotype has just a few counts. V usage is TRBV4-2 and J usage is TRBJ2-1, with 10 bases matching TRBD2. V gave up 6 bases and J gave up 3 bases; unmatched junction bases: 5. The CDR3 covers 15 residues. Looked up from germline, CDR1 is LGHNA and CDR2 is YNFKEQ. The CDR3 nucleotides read TGTGCCAGCAGGCCCTTAGCGGGAGGCTACAATGAGCAGTTCTTC. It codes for CASRPLAGGYNEQFF.

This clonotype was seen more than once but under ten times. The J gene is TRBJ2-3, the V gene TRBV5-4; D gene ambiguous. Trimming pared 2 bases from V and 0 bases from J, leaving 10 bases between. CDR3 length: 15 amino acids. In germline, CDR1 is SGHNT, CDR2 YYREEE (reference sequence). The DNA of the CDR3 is TGTGCCAGCAGCTTCGGCAAGCCTAGCACAGATACGCAGTATTTT. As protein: CASSFGKPSTDTQYF.

The CDR3 DNA follows: TGTGCCAGCAGCCGTAGTGCAATGGTCGGTACCGGGGAGCTGTTTTTT. As protein: CASSRSAMVGTGELFF. The chain carries TRBV6-5 and TRBJ2-2; D remains unclear. V dropped 6 bases and J dropped 5 bases, with 19 bases sitting between them. The germline gives CDR1 MNHEY, CDR2 SVGAGI. The CDR3 runs to 16 residues.

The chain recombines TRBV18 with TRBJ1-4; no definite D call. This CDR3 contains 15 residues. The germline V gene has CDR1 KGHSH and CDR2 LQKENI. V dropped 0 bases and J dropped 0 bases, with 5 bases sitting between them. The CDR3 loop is CASSPPRPTNEKLFF. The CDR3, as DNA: TGTGCCAGCTCACCACCCCGGCCAACTAATGAAAAACTGTTTTTT.

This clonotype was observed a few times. CDR3 residues: CASSLRLADTQYF. DNA for the CDR3: TGTGCCAGCAGTTTGAGACTAGCGGATACGCAGTATTTT. The V gene is TRBV6-6, the J gene TRBJ2-3; 8 nucleotides match TRBD2. The J segment lost 6 bases and the V segment lost 4 bases, leaving 3 bases of the junction unmatched. Looked up from germline, CDR1 is MNHNY and CDR2 is SVGAGI (reference sequence). The CDR3 is made up of 13 amino acids.

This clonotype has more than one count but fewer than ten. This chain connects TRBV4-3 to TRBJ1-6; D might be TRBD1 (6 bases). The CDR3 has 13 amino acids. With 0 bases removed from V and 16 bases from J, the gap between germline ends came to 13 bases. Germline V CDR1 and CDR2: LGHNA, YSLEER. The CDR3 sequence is CASSQDGGRLLHF. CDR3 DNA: TGCGCCAGCAGCCAAGATGGGGGCAGATTGCTCCACTTT.